Listed here are 17 T cell receptor beta chains from one sample, sequenced in a study of cytomegalovirus exposure and HLA in healthy donors. Primers for the PCR totalled 60 Vbeta and 13 Jbeta. Data came from immunoSEQ multiplex PCR; TCRdb stores just in-frame clones and leaves some out. The sample consists of some 140,000 clones, approximately 78% of them appearing once. Material for sequencing was PBMCs. These receptors were taken from a woman aged 45-60 years in good health and CMV-seropositive.

The chain employs TRBV4-3 and TRBJ2-5, with D possibly being TRBD1 (5 bases). The CDR3 contains 15 residues. The ends were cut back, 4 bases at V and 4 bases at J, with 16 bases in the middle. Germline assignment: CDR1 LGHNA and CDR2 YSLEER. The CDR3 bases are TGCGCCAGCAGCCCTCAATATGGGGCAGCAGAGACCCAGTACTTC. It is translated as CASSPQYGAAETQYF.

In this sample, this clone turned up once. The V and J genes are TRBV19 and TRBJ2-5; tentative D call: TRBD1 (7 bases). There are 14 residues in the CDR3. Trimming shortened V by 6 bases and J by 2 bases, and 13 bases separated the two germline ends. Looked up from germline, CDR1 is LNHDA and CDR2 is SQIVND (reference sequence). The CDR3 sequence: CASSPQGGQETQYF. Written as DNA, the CDR3 is TGTGCCAGTAGCCCGCAGGGGGGTCAAGAGACCCAGTACTTC.

The chain has TRBV27 and TRBJ2-1, with D hard to call. Germline CDR1 is MNHEY and CDR2 is SMNVEV (reference sequence). The V end was cut by 6 bases, the J end by 2 bases, with 14 bases between. This CDR3 contains 15 residues. The CDR3 bases are TGTGCCAGCAGCCCCCGGAGAGCCGCCTACAATGAGCAGTTCTTC. Translating gives CASSPRRAAYNEQFF.

V usage is TRBV29-1 and J usage is TRBJ1-4; TRBD1 is a possible D gene (6 bases). Trimming took off 6 bases at V and 0 bases at J, with 17 bases between the two ends. Germline assignment: CDR1 SQVTM and CDR2 ANQGSEA. The CDR3 spans 16 residues. CDR3 region: CSVLGQGKPTNEKLFF. The CDR3 nucleotides read TGCAGCGTCCTGGGGCAGGGGAAGCCAACTAATGAAAAACTGTTTTTT.

The genes are TRBV7-2 and TRBJ1-2; 9 bases are shared with TRBD1. This CDR3 is 15 amino acids long. CDR1 and CDR2 (germline): SGHTA, FQGNSA. Losses at the gene ends were 2 bases for V and 7 bases for J; bases not matched to a gene: 8. Written as DNA, the CDR3 is TGTGCCAGCAGCTTATGGGAACAGGGGGCTGGTGGCTACACCTTC. Its protein product is CASSLWEQGAGGYTF.

This clone turned up a few times. The rearrangement joins TRBV28 to TRBJ1-2, with TRBD1 identical over 8 bases. V lost 8 bases, J lost 4 bases, and 12 bases stayed unmatched. The germline gives CDR1 MDHEN, CDR2 SYDVKM. This CDR3 is 15 amino acids long. The CDR3 DNA reads as TGTGCCAGCGGTCTAGGGGGCGGACAGGGCTATGGCTACACCTTC. This encodes CASGLGGGQGYGYTF.

This clone was found a few times. The rearrangement links TRBV19 to TRBJ2-3; TRBD2 matches at 11 bases. The germline V gene has CDR1 LNHDA and CDR2 SQIVND (reference sequence). The junction had 6 bases not matched to a gene; V was cut back by 10 bases and J by 3 bases. The CDR3 is 14 residues long. The CDR3 spells CATHSGRATDTQYF. CDR3 DNA sequence: TGTGCCACACATAGCGGGAGGGCGACAGATACGCAGTATTTT.

Concerning this clone itself: The sample carries other DNA sequences with the same CDR3. V is TRBV7-2 and J is TRBJ2-3; a possible D gene is TRBD2 (5 bases). The CDR3 has 15 amino acids. V lost 1 base, J lost 2 bases, and 10 bases lay in between. Germline V gene data show CDR1 as SGHTA and CDR2 as FQGNSA. Written as DNA, the CDR3 is TGTGCCAGCAGCTTAGGCCGGGGAATCACAGATACGCAGTATTTT. Translated: CASSLGRGITDTQYF.

J is TRBJ2-1 and V is TRBV6-6; tentatively, D is TRBD2 (5 bases). CDR1 and CDR2 from the germline V gene are MNHNY and SVGAGI (reference sequence). The germline V and J ends were trimmed by 8 bases and 8 bases, with 13 bases remaining between them. This CDR3 has 12 amino acids. The CDR3 here is CASGRGNDEQFF. As DNA, the CDR3 is TGTGCCAGCGGCCGAGGGAACGATGAGCAGTTCTTC.

With regard to this clone: One end of the junction fails to match germline, which may point to a read error. J is TRBJ1-3 and V is TRBV7-7; TRBD1 might be the D (6 bases). Germline CDR1 reads SSHAT; CDR2 reads FNYEAQ (reference sequence). This CDR3 is 17 amino acids long. The DNA for the CDR3 is TGTGCTAGCAGCCCAACCCCCGGAACAGGGTCTGGAAACACCATATATTTT. It specifies CASSPTPGTGSGNTIYF.

The V and J genes are TRBV5-3 and TRBJ2-6, with D uncertain. TRBV5-3 is designated an ORF whose function remains uncertain. The CDR3 spans 16 residues. Trimming removed 3 bases from V and 0 bases from J, with 10 bases in between. The DNA for the CDR3 is TGTGCCAGAAGCTCATATCTCAGCTCTGGGGCCAACGTCCTGACTTTC. This encodes CARSSYLSSGANVLTF.

This clone was counted between two and nine times. The chain links TRBV6-1 to TRBJ2-1; tentatively, D is TRBD2 (5 bases). Germline-derived CDR1 and CDR2 are MNHNS and SASEGT. Trimming took 6 bases from V and 9 from J, leaving 12 bases between them. The CDR3 runs to 12 residues. The CDR3 sequence is CASRREHGEQFF. For the CDR3, the DNA is TGTGCCAGCAGAAGGGAGCACGGTGAGCAGTTCTTC.

The V gene is TRBV2, the J gene TRBJ1-5; D perhaps matches TRBD1 (6 bases). The germline V gene encodes CDR1 SNHLY and CDR2 FYNNEI. This CDR3 comprises 14 residues. V lost 5 bases to trimming and J lost 0 bases, with 8 bases between them. DNA of the CDR3: TGTGCCAGCAGTTGGACAGCTAGCAATCAGCCCCAGCATTTT. It codes for CASSWTASNQPQHF.

This chain joins TRBV27 and TRBJ1-4; 11 bases agree with TRBD1. Germline-derived CDR1 and CDR2 are MNHEY and SMNVEV (reference sequence). The CDR3 has 16 residues. Losses at the gene ends were 5 bases for V and 6 bases for J; bases not matched to a gene: 8. CDR3 sequence (DNA): TGTGCCAGCAGTCCATGGGGGACAGGGGGATATGAAAAACTGTTTTTT. It encodes CASSPWGTGGYEKLFF.

The chain links TRBV7-3 to TRBJ1-1, with D possibly TRBD1 on 5 matching bases. CDR1 is SGHTA and CDR2 is FQGTGA in the germline V gene. The germline V and J ends were trimmed by 4 bases and 0 bases, with 15 bases remaining between them. This CDR3 spans 16 amino acids. CDR3 residues: CASSSPRESMNTEAFF. The CDR3 DNA follows: TGTGCCAGCAGCTCCCCCAGGGAATCTATGAACACTGAAGCTTTCTTT. The full variable domain, with the rest looked up from reference TRBV7-3 and TRBJ1-1, is GAGVSQTPSNKVTEKGKYVELRCDPISGHTALYWYRQSLGQGPEFLIYFQGTGAADDSGLPNDRFFAVRPEGSVSTLKIQRTERGDSAVYLCASSSPRESMNTEAFFGQGTRLTVV.

The count of this clone is one. The chain uses TRBV5-1 and TRBJ1-1; a possible D gene is TRBD1 (6 bases). With 1 base removed from V and 5 bases from J, the gap between germline ends came to 12 bases. The CDR3 length is 14 residues. Germline CDR1 is SGHRS and CDR2 is YFSETQ. The CDR3 DNA is TGCGCCAGCAGCTTGCGGGGGGCTGGTACTGAAGCTTTCTTT. It specifies CASSLRGAGTEAFF.

The CDR3 loop reads CASSFREGYGYTF. The CDR3 region has the DNA TGCGCCAGCAGCTTCAGGGAAGGCTATGGCTACACCTTC. The chain has TRBV5-1 and TRBJ1-2, with D possibly TRBD1 on 5 matching bases. Germline-derived CDR1 and CDR2 are SGHRS and YFSETQ. The CDR3 runs 13 residues. V was cut by 2 bases and J by 4 bases, with 9 bases left in between.